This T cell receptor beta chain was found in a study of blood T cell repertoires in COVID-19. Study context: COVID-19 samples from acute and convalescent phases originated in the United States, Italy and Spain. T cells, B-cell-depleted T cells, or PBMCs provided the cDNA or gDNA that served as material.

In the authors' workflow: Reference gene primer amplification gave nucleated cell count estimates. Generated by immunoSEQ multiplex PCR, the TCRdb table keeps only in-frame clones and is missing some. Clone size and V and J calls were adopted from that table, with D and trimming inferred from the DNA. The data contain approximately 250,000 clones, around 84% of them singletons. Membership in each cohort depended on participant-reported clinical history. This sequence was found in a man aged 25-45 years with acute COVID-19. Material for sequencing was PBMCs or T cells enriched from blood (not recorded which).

DNA for the CDR3: TGTGCCAGCAGTACGACTGCGGATGGCAATCAGCCCCAGCATTTT. This encodes CASSTTADGNQPQHF. The chain joins TRBV6-5 to TRBJ1-5; the D is unclear. CDR1 is MNHEY, CDR2 SVGAGI, per germline. This CDR3 spans 15 amino acids. V lost 5 bases, J lost 2 bases, and 13 bases lay in between.